This is a list of T cell receptor beta chains from one sample in a study of shared clonotypes between healthy human individuals. Here immunoSEQ multiplex PCR was the method, and the copy in TCRdb shows in-frame clones only, minus some. The sample yields about half a million clones, more than 65% seen once. The sample was PBMCs. These receptors were collected from a woman in her forties in good health. Some clones in this sample may be carry-over from other donors' samples. The CDR3 runs from the conserved cysteine through the conserved F or W. The order of the fields is V gene, CDR3 protein.

v_gene: TRBV11-2
CDR3aa: CASSDPAQRGRDIQYF

v_gene: TRBV7-2
CDR3aa: CASGLHNEQYF

v_gene: TRBV7-3
CDR3aa: CASSATSGRWNEQFF

v_gene: TRBV9
CDR3aa: CASSLIAGGANEQFF

v_gene: TRBV7-2
CDR3aa: CASSFTGGLAKNIQYF

v_gene: TRBV30
CDR3aa: CAWTRLAGSANEQFF

v_gene: TRBV7-3
CDR3aa: CASRMDGNTGELFF

v_gene: TRBV19
CDR3aa: CASSIDGLGEDFYGYTF

v_gene: TRBV6-6
CDR3aa: CASSPPSGSGYEQYF

v_gene: TRBV18
CDR3aa: CASAGQGEYEQYF

v_gene: TRBV2
CDR3aa: CASRKTVNTEAFF

v_gene: TRBV6-4
CDR3aa: CASSDSAGHTDTQYF

v_gene: TRBV29-1
CDR3aa: CSAATDNYGYTF

v_gene: TRBV7-9
CDR3aa: CASSSSGSREQYF

v_gene: TRBV6-1
CDR3aa: CASSFSGSGYEQYF

v_gene: TRBV28
CDR3aa: CASSFMLLGLAGGEQYF

v_gene: TRBV2
CDR3aa: CASSDAAKETQYF

v_gene: TRBV27
CDR3aa: CASSRDSDYGYTF

v_gene: TRBV29-1
CDR3aa: CSVGTGGVGTLIF

v_gene: TRBV19
CDR3aa: CASSIMALTHQPQHF

v_gene: TRBV2
CDR3aa: CASLQPGLAANEQFF

v_gene: TRBV29-1
CDR3aa: CSVSTGAGETQYF

v_gene: TRBV7-3
CDR3aa: CASSPQRESFHTDTQYF

v_gene: TRBV6-1
CDR3aa: CASSVRDRGLYEQYF

v_gene: TRBV7-6
CDR3aa: CASTPGLAGYEQYF

v_gene: TRBV4-2
CDR3aa: CASSQDRVKQPQHF

v_gene: TRBV6-1
CDR3aa: CASYGEYNEQFF